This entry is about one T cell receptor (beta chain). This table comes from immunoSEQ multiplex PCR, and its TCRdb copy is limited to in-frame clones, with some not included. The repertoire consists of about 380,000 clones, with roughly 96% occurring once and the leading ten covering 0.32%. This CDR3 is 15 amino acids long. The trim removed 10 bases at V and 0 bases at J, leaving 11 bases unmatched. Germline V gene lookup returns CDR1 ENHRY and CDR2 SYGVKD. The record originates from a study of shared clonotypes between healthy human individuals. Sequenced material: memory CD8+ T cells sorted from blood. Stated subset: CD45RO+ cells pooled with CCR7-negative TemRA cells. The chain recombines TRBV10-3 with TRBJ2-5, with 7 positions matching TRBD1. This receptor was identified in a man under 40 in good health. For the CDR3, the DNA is TGTGCCACCGACCCGGGACAGACCTACCAAGAGACCCAGTACTTC. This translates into CATDPGQTYQETQYF.